This T cell receptor (beta chain) was obtained from a study of human T cells and chemical hapten exposure. On the study more broadly: The study patch tested 0.01% DPC on the upper back and read results at 6 days. TCR yields per sample varied mostly from small pooled library volume differences. Findings and caveats of the study: DPC sensitization left the count of TCRs above 1 in 1000 unchanged.

Regarding this clonotype: Its antigen remains unknown.

TCRdb ran MiXCR on the RACE reads and lists one entry per CDR3 protein. The data contain approximately 160,000 distinct CDR3 sequences, roughly a quarter of them singletons. Trimming removed 2 bases at V and 1 base at J, with 11 bases between. Germline V gene data show CDR1 as SGHVS and CDR2 as FQNEAQ. The CDR3 extends over 15 amino acids. Time point of the sample: patch test 3, about 24 weeks after DPC sensitization. The treatment: therapeutic diphenylcyclopropenone sensitization with weekly scalp DPC. Ahead of each patch test application, blood was drawn. The source material was whole blood, sampled in connection with sensitization to the hapten diphenylcyclopropenone (DPC). The origin of this receptor is a woman between 18 and 29 years old with alopecia areata. Some clones in this sample may be carry-over from other donors' samples. The chain links TRBV7-8 to TRBJ2-5; D is possibly TRBD2 (6 bases). CDR3 region: CASSLRRGIQETQYF. The CDR3 region has the DNA TGTGCCAGCAGCTTAAGGCGGGGAATCCAAGAGACCCAGTACTTC.